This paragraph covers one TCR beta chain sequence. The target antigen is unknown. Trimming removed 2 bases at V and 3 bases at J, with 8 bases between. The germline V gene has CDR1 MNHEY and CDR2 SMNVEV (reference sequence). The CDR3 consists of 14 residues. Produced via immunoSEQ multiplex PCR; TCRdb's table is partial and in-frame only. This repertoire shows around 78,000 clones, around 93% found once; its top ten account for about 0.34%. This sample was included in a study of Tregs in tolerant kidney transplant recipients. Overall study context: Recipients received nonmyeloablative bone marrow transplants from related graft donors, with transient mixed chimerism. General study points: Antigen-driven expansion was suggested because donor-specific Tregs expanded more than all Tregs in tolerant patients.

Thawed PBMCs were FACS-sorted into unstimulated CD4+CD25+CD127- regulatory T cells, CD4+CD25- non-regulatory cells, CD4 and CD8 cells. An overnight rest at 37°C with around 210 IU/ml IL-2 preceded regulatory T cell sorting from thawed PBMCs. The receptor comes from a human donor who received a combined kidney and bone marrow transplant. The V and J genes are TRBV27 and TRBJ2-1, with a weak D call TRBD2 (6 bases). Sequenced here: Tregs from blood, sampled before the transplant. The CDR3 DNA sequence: TGTGCCAGCAGTTTAAAGGGAGGCTACAATGAGCAGTTCTTC. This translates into CASSLKGGYNEQFF.